The 11 T cell receptor beta chains presented below share a single source sample, sequenced in a study of T cell responses to AZD1222 COVID-19 vaccine. Some clones are missing from TCRdb's copy, which holds only in-frame ones; the method was immunoSEQ multiplex PCR. The table has more than 95,000 clones, approximately 88% seen once; the top ten hold 20%. This specimen was peripheral blood, taken on day 0 of AZD1222 vaccination. The receptor source for this set is an adult in good health.

V is TRBV3-1 (or the pseudogene TRBV3-2) and J is TRBJ1-1; D gene unclear. The CDR3 is made up of 14 amino acids. V dropped 1 base and J dropped 4 bases, with 10 bases sitting between them. The germline gives CDR1 LGHDT, CDR2 YNNKEL (reference sequence). In DNA form, the CDR3 reads TGTGCCAGCAGCCAAGTAGGGTCGGGCACTGAAGCTTTCTTT. As protein: CASSQVGSGTEAFF.

This clone was detected once. J is TRBJ2-5 and V is TRBV6-2 or TRBV6-3; either TRBD1 or TRBD2 may supply D (6 bases each). This CDR3 is built from 14 residues. Germline V gives CDR1 MNHEY, CDR2 SVGEGT. The ends were cut back, 6 bases at V and 5 bases at J, with 16 bases in the middle. For the CDR3, the DNA is TGTGCCAGCAGCGCGGGACACGGATACGAGACCCAGTACTTC. Amino acid sequence: CASSAGHGYETQYF.

The V and J genes are TRBV13 and TRBJ2-3; D not resolved. The V gene lost 2 bases and the J gene lost 9 bases, with 6 bases spanning the gap. The CDR3 contains 11 residues. Germline-derived CDR1 and CDR2 are PRHDT and FYEKMQ (reference sequence). The CDR3 coding sequence is TGTGCCAGCAGCTTAAGGGAAACGCAGTATTTT. Its translation: CASSLRETQYF.

The chain combines TRBV9 with TRBJ1-6, with TRBD1 as a possible D gene (6 bases). The CDR3 is 17 amino acids. The germline V and J ends were trimmed by 0 bases and 7 bases, with 17 bases remaining between them. Germline CDR1 reads SGDLS; CDR2 reads YYNGEE. This chain's CDR3 is CASSVGESWGQNSPLHF. For the CDR3, the DNA is TGTGCCAGCAGCGTAGGGGAGTCGTGGGGGCAGAATTCACCCCTCCACTTT.

The V call is TRBV5-1, the J call TRBJ1-2; 8 bases align to TRBD1. The junction had 8 bases not matched to a gene; V was cut back by 6 bases and J by 1 base. There are 15 residues in the CDR3. Germline CDR1 SGHRS, CDR2 YFSETQ. The DNA for the CDR3 is TGCGCCAGCAACCACGGACAGGGCGTTAACTATGGCTACACCTTC. Translating gives CASNHGQGVNYGYTF.

The chain has TRBV28 and TRBJ1-4, with D possibly TRBD1 on 6 matching bases. The germline CDR1 and CDR2 sequences are MDHEN and SYDVKM. V gave up 5 bases and J gave up 5 bases, with 12 bases separating them. The CDR3 consists of 14 residues. CDR3 bases: TGTGCCAGCAGTCCCAGGGGACAAAATGAAAAACTGTTTTTT. Its protein product is CASSPRGQNEKLFF.

The V and J genes are TRBV4-3 and TRBJ2-3; D gene unclear. There are 17 residues in the CDR3. V was shortened by 4 bases and J by 2 bases, with 19 bases between the two germline ends. Germline V gives CDR1 LGHNA, CDR2 YSLEER. The CDR3 loop reads CASSPLIGEPNTDTQYF. CDR3 in DNA: TGCGCCAGCAGCCCCCTTATAGGAGAGCCTAACACAGATACGCAGTATTTT.

J is TRBJ2-7 and V is TRBV12-3 or TRBV12-4; unclear D gene. Trimming pared 4 bases from V and 0 bases from J, leaving 4 bases between. The CDR3 spans 12 residues. This CDR3 reads CASSSSSYEQYF. The CDR3 DNA sequence: TGTGCCAGCAGTTCCAGCTCCTACGAGCAGTACTTC.

The chain joins TRBV6-4 to TRBJ1-2; maybe TRBD1 (6 bases). This CDR3 is 15 amino acids long. V was cut by 4 bases and J by 0 bases, with 12 bases left in between. Germline CDR1 and CDR2: MRHNA and SNTAGT. The CDR3 is CASSALRGANYGYTF. The CDR3 DNA reads as TGTGCCAGCAGTGCTCTCAGGGGTGCTAACTATGGCTACACCTTC.

The V call is TRBV7-6, the J call TRBJ2-1, with 8 bases aligning to TRBD1. The CDR3 is made up of 16 amino acids. Per the germline V gene, CDR1 is SGHVS and CDR2 is FNYEAQ. J lost 0 bases, V lost 5 bases, and 6 bases had no gene match. CDR3 sequence: CASSRTGGASYNEQFF. In DNA, the CDR3 is TGTGCCAGCAGCCGAACAGGGGGAGCCTCCTACAATGAGCAGTTCTTC.

The gene calls are TRBV4-3 and TRBJ1-3; perhaps TRBD1 as D (5 bases). The CDR3 contains 16 residues. The V end was cut by 0 bases, the J end by 1 base, with 10 bases between. Per the germline V gene, CDR1 is LGHNA and CDR2 is YSLEER. The CDR3 is CASSQEGTRSGNTIYF. The DNA of the CDR3 is TGCGCCAGCAGCCAAGAAGGGACGAGGTCTGGAAACACCATATATTTT.